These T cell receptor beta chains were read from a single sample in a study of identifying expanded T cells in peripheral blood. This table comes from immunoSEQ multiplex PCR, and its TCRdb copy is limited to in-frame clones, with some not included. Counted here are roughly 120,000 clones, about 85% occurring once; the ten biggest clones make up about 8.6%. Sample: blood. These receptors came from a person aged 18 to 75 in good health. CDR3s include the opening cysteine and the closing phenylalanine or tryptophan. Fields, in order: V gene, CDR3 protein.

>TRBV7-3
CASSNVQAGLDTQYF
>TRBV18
CASSPRALPNTGELFF
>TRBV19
CASSTRGGYTF
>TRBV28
CASIGGRAHDDEQFF
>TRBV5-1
CASSLDPGPNSYGYTF
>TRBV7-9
CASSLSLRDSPLHF
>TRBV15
CATSRDGLAEETQYF
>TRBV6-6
CASSPGQLPPLHF
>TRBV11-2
CASSSRDYGKNIQYF
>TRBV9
CASSPRLAASSYNEQFF
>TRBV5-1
CASSSDLLQGYEQYF
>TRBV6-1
CASSPGTVYGYTF
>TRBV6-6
CASSSGDTYYGYTF
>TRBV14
CASSQAPRLGLNTEAFF
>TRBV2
CASRLREGSETQYF
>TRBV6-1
CASSGTSGNTGELFF
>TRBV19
CAGRPGALSGELFF
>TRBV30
CAWSVHRWGTHHF
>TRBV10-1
CASSAVSLGDTQYF
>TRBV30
CAWSARVRGGQYF
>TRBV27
CASSTHRGFQPQHF
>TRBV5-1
CASNLRQESSYNEQFF
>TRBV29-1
CSVSRWTDYEQYF
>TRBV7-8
CASSIRPGQGESGANVLTF
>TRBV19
CASEGNSNQPQHF
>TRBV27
CASSPAAYFSYNEQFF
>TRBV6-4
CAISGGTQETQYF
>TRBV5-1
CASSLEASSYNEQFF
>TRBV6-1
CASSDGQGEQYF
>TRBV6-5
CASRVTSGDEEYF
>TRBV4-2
CASSQVEQASLTIF
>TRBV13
CASSLGSGYEQYF
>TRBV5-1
CASSPGTGALGELFF
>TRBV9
CASSVAPSMRQETQYF
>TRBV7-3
CASSSDRGEQYF
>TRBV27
CASKRTGVSPLHF
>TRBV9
CASSVAEGRNGYTF
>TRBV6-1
CASSEMDVGNTIYF
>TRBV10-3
CAIGDYEQYF
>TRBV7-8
CASFIAWGHTQYF
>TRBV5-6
CASSRFGLTLIYEQYF
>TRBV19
CASSLSGRSHGLRGYTF
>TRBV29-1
CSAQGEVASRPEAFF
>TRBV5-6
CASSLAYEQYF
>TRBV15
CATSFTPLRHSGLDEQFF
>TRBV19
CASSWIGELFF
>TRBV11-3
CASSRSGMRDEQYF
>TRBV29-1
CSVGTYTDTQYF
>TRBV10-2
CASSGQKNTEAFF
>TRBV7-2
CASRPSGGTDEQYF
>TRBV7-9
CASSPRDGIYGYTF